The rows below give T cell receptor beta chains drawn from one sample of a study of cytomegalovirus exposure and HLA in healthy donors. Repertoires were generated with immunoSEQ multiplex PCR, while TCRdb's copy carries only in-frame clones and drops some. Of 120,000 to 150,000 clones in the sample, 75% to 80% were seen once. Source material: PBMCs. These TCRs come from a male donor in good health and CMV-seronegative. CDR3s include the opening cysteine and the closing phenylalanine or tryptophan. D genes are given only for firm matches. A clone size is listed for some rows: how often the clone was seen (once, few, many), or a class if it is expanded.

>TRBJ1-1|few|TRBD1|TRBV29-1
TGCAGCGCCTACAGGGGGGGAGCTTTCTTT
CSAYRGGAFF
>TRBJ2-5|-|-|TRBV27
TGTGCCAGCAGTCCTCTCCTCTCCTCTTCCGAAGAGACCCAGTACTTC
CASSPLLSSSEETQYF
>TRBJ2-5|-|-|TRBV29-1
TGCAGCGTTGGCCGAGCGGTTGGACAAGAGACCCAGTACTTC
CSVGRAVGQETQYF
>TRBJ1-5|-|TRBD1|TRBV19
TGTGCCAGTAGCCCCGGGACAGGGCTCAATCAGCCCCAGCATTTT
CASSPGTGLNQPQHF
>TRBJ2-1|-|TRBD1|TRBV25-1
TGTGCCAGCAGTAGAACCGGGACAGGTCTCTACAATGAGCAGTTCTTC
CASSRTGTGLYNEQFF
>TRBJ2-2|-|TRBD1|TRBV18
TGTGCCAGCTCACTAAACTCCGGGACAGGGACCGGGGAGCTGTTTTTT
CASSLNSGTGTGELFF
>TRBJ1-2|-|TRBD1|TRBV5-6
TGTGCCAGCAGCTTTTACAGGGGTCCCCTTGGGTTTGGCTACACCTTC
CASSFYRGPLGFGYTF
>TRBJ1-2|-|TRBD1|TRBV10-3
TGTGCCATGACAGGGGATCCCAACTATGGCTACACCTTC
CAMTGDPNYGYTF
>TRBJ2-1|-|-|TRBV6-5
TGTGCCAGCAGTTACTCGTCAGGGACCTACAATGAGCAGTTCTTC
CASSYSSGTYNEQFF
>TRBJ1-4|-|TRBD1|TRBV5-4
TGTGCCAGCAGCTTCGACAGGGCAACTAATGAAAAACTGTTTTTT
CASSFDRATNEKLFF
>TRBJ2-2|few|TRBD1|TRBV29-1
TGCAGCGTCCCCGGGACAGGGGGCGGCACCGGGGAGCTGTTTTTT
CSVPGTGGGTGELFF
>TRBJ1-1|-|TRBD1|TRBV7-9
TGTTCCAGCAGCTTAGCCGACAGGGGGTGGACTGAAGCTTTCTTT
CSSSLADRGWTEAFF
>TRBJ2-7|-|-|TRBV6-5
TGTGCCAGCACCCGAGGCGACTCCTACGAGCAGTACTTC
CASTRGDSYEQYF
>TRBJ1-2|-|TRBD1|TRBV10-3
TGTGCCATCAGTGAGTCAGGACAGGGGGAAGACTATGGCTACACCTTC
CAISESGQGEDYGYTF
>TRBJ2-1|-|TRBD2|TRBV18
TGTGCCAGCTCACCAGTTTTTGCGGGAGGGCTCTCCTACAATGAGCAGTTCTTC
CASSPVFAGGLSYNEQFF
>TRBJ1-5|-|TRBD1|TRBV18
TGTGCCAGCTCACCAGACAGGGTGGCCAATCAGCCCCAGCATTTT
CASSPDRVANQPQHF
>TRBJ1-2|-|-|TRBV6-5
TGTGCCAGCAGTTACCTAACCAACTACTATGGCTACACCTTC
CASSYLTNYYGYTF
>TRBJ1-2|-|-|TRBV7-8
TGTGCCAGCAGCTTAGGTGCGGCTGACGTCTATGGCTACACCTTC
CASSLGAADVYGYTF
>TRBJ1-2|-|-|TRBV6-5
TGTGCCAGCAGTTTCCCCGGGTCTTATGGCTACACCTTC
CASSFPGSYGYTF
>TRBJ1-1|-|TRBD1|TRBV7-2
TGTGCCAGCAGCTCAGGGGGGCTGATGAACACTGAAGCTTTCTTT
CASSSGGLMNTEAFF
>TRBJ1-1|-|-|TRBV5-1
TGCGCCAGCAGCGCTGACGGGTCCGCCACTGAAGCTTTCTTT
CASSADGSATEAFF
>TRBJ2-7|-|TRBD2|TRBV2
TGTGCCAGCACCAGGACTAGCGGGAGAGGAGAGCAGTACTTC
CASTRTSGRGEQYF
>TRBJ2-7|-|-|TRBV18
TGTGCCAGCTCACCCCTAATCCCGGGACAAGGCCTCAGCGAGCAGTACTTC
CASSPLIPGQGLSEQYF
>TRBJ1-4|-|-|TRBV20-1
TGCAGTCCTAAGACAGCTGAAAAACTGTTTTTT
CSPKTAEKLFF
>TRBJ1-3|-|TRBD1|TRBV18
TGTGCCAGCTCACCAAGGGACAGGGGAGCGGACACCATATATTTT
CASSPRDRGADTIYF